These 7 T cell receptor beta chains were sequenced from one sample in a study of naive and memory T cell subsets. Notes on the study in general: Naive repertoires, especially CD8, held a few larger clonotypes, possibly memory cells re-expressing CD45RA.

No antigen has been identified for these receptors. Both TRBC1 and TRBC2 were covered by a beta constant-region primer of two equimolar oligonucleotides. Nested alpha and beta constant-region primers with the SP2 primer drove four PCR rounds on ligated cDNA. TCRdb re-called the UMI-ligation and nested PCR reads with MiXCR, one entry per CDR3 protein. The table lists roughly 150,000 distinct CDR3 sequences, about a fifth of them singletons, with 0.6% to 0.8% in the top ten. Sequencing was performed on naive CD8+ T cells from blood. These receptors were obtained from a human donor in good health.

This clonotype was seen only a few times. The V gene is TRBV20-1, the J gene TRBJ2-1; 11 nucleotides align to TRBD2. The CDR3 runs to 14 residues. Germline V gives CDR1 DFQATT, CDR2 SNEGSKA (reference sequence). The CDR3 sequence: CRATSGSTYNEQFF. The CDR3 nucleotides read TGCAGAGCCACTAGCGGGAGTACTTACAATGAGCAGTTCTTC.

This clonotype has only one observation. The chain recombines TRBV29-1 with TRBJ2-7, with 8 bases lining up with TRBD1. CDR1 is SQVTM and CDR2 is ANQGSEA in the germline V gene. Losses at the gene ends were 4 bases for V and 1 base for J; bases not matched to a gene: 3. The CDR3 loop spans 13 amino acids. Written as DNA, the CDR3 is TGCAGCGTTGGGACAGGGACTTCCTACGAGCAGTACTTC. Protein product: CSVGTGTSYEQYF.

In its sample, this clonotype was seen a few times. V usage is TRBV12-3 or TRBV12-4 and J usage is TRBJ2-1, with 10 bases lining up with TRBD2. The V and J ends lost 7 bases and 7 bases, in that order; junction bases with no gene match: 10. The CDR3 is 15 residues long. The CDR3 protein is CASIRSGRAFNEQFF. The DNA for the CDR3 is TGTGCCAGCATCCGCAGCGGGAGGGCCTTTAATGAGCAGTTCTTC.

The genes are TRBV5-1 and TRBJ2-7; 7 bases match TRBD1. Looked up from germline, CDR1 is SGHRS and CDR2 is YFSETQ. The CDR3 runs 15 residues. V gave up 0 bases and J gave up 2 bases; unmatched junction bases: 5. This CDR3 is CASSLESGGTYEQYF. The CDR3 DNA reads as TGCGCCAGCAGCTTGGAGTCAGGGGGAACCTACGAGCAGTACTTC.

The rearrangement uses TRBV29-1 and TRBJ2-3; 8 nucleotides agree with TRBD2. Germline CDR1 and CDR2: SQVTM and ANQGSEA. V shed 1 base, J shed 4 bases, and the junction held 4 bases outside the gene matches. This CDR3 has 14 amino acids. In DNA form, the CDR3 reads TGCAGCGTTGAAGGACTAGCGATACCAGATACGCAGTATTTT. It yields the protein CSVEGLAIPDTQYF.

The sample holds a few counts of this clonotype. This CDR3 is CASSESDEQYF. CDR3 DNA sequence: TGCGCCAGCAGTGAGAGCGACGAGCAGTACTTC. This chain connects TRBV10-2 to TRBJ2-7, with D hard to call. CDR1 and CDR2 (germline): WSHSY, SAAADI. Trimming took 2 bases from V and 5 from J, leaving 4 bases between them. The CDR3 is 11 amino acids.

In its sample, this clonotype was seen many times. The chain links TRBV11-2 to TRBJ2-3; 9 nucleotides agree with TRBD1. Germline-derived CDR1 and CDR2 are SGHAT and FQNNGV. This CDR3 contains 16 residues. Unmatched junction bases numbered 10, after V lost 5 bases and J lost 4 bases. The CDR3 region has the DNA TGTGCCAGCAGCCGGGACAGGGATATCTATCCAGATACGCAGTATTTT. Its translation: CASSRDRDIYPDTQYF.